This T cell receptor beta chain was recorded in a study of T cells in Graves' hyperthyroidism and ophthalmopathy. Over 18 months, lack of ophthalmopathy progression marked Graves' hyperthyroidism as stable. Participants, patients aged 18 to 65, had newly diagnosed hyperthyroidism with a duration under 2 months. Thyroid ultrasound, orbital computed tomography, clinical symptoms, and serum thyroxine and TRAb underpinned diagnoses. Looked up from germline, CDR1 is SGDLS and CDR2 is YYNGEE. V was clipped by 0 bases and J by 2 bases, with 10 bases between them. There are 15 residues in the CDR3. Amplified regions were TCR beta CDR3 sequences from RNA transcripts. The TCR CDR3 first-round RT-PCR relied on the HTBI primer set. Each CDR3 protein gets one entry after TCRdb re-called the multiplex PCR reads with MiXCR. Of roughly 750,000 distinct CDR3 sequences in the sample, around 17% are singletons; the top ten hold roughly 8%.

This clonotype was counted a few times. The sequence was collected from a man aged 18-30 years with Graves' hyperthyroidism. The sequencing sample was made of blood. The chain is built from TRBV9 and TRBJ2-3; unclear D gene. The CDR3: CASSVGNILTDTQYF. CDR3 DNA sequence: TGTGCCAGCAGCGTAGGTAACATTCTCACAGATACGCAGTATTTT.